These 16 T cell receptor beta chains originate from one sample sequenced in a study of blood T cell repertoires in COVID-19. Clones were sequenced by immunoSEQ multiplex PCR, and TCRdb holds only the in-frame ones, with some missing. This sample has approximately 220,000 clones, with around four fifths found just once. The source material was PBMCs or T cells enriched from blood (not recorded which). These receptors originate from a woman aged 40 to 49 who had been exposed to COVID-19.

The chain has TRBV7-2 and TRBJ2-7, with 13 bases lining up with TRBD2. The CDR3 is 15 amino acids. Trimming took 5 bases from V and 0 from J; bases not matched to a gene: 1. Germline V CDR1 and CDR2: SGHTA, FQGNSA. The CDR3: CASSRTSGGSYEQYF. CDR3 sequence (DNA): TGTGCCAGCAGCCGGACTAGCGGGGGCTCCTACGAGCAGTACTTC. Supplemented by reference TRBV7-2 and TRBJ2-7, the full variable domain reads GAGVSQSPSNKVTEKGKDVELRCDPISGHTALYWYRQSLGQGLEFLIYFQGNSAPDKSGLPSDRFSAERTGGSVSTLTIQRTQQEDSAVYLCASSRTSGGSYEQYFGPGTRLTVT.

V and J are TRBV4-3 and TRBJ1-3; D is undetermined. This CDR3 comprises 17 residues. Trimming removed 3 bases at V and 2 bases at J, with 17 bases between. Germline values: CDR1 LGHNA, CDR2 YSLEER. The CDR3 loop reads CASSHDIGLRPGNTIYF. In DNA form, the CDR3 reads TGCGCCAGCAGCCATGACATTGGCCTGCGACCTGGAAACACCATATATTTT.

V and J are TRBV7-3 and TRBJ1-1, with D possibly being TRBD1 (5 bases). Germline CDR1 is SGHTA and CDR2 is FQGTGA. Trimming removed 5 bases at V and 1 base at J, with 8 bases between. This CDR3 is 13 amino acids long. The CDR3 DNA is TGTGCCAGCAGCACGACAGCGAACACTGAAGCTTTCTTT. Its translation: CASSTTANTEAFF.

The genes are TRBV6-5 and TRBJ1-2; D possibly corresponds to TRBD1 (6 bases). V gave up 4 bases and J gave up 4 bases, with 16 bases separating them. In germline, CDR1 is MNHEY, CDR2 SVGAGI. The CDR3 extends over 15 amino acids. The CDR3 DNA reads TGTGCCAGCAGTTCCAACGACAGGAACTTCTATGGCTACACCTTC. Its protein is CASSSNDRNFYGYTF.

This clone has ten or more counts. The chain is built from TRBV12-3 or TRBV12-4 and TRBJ2-2; TRBD2 aligns across 11 bases. V gave up 10 bases and J gave up 6 bases; unmatched junction bases: 4. This CDR3 has 13 amino acids. The CDR3 sequence is CATRLAGSGELFF. In nucleotides, the CDR3 is TGTGCCACCCGACTAGCGGGGTCCGGGGAGCTGTTTTTT.

The V and J genes are TRBV4-3 and TRBJ2-3, with D tentatively TRBD1 (5 bases). Germline-derived CDR1 and CDR2 are LGHNA and YSLEER. The ends were cut back, 2 bases at V and 0 bases at J, with 15 bases in the middle. CDR3 length: 17 residues. The CDR3 nucleotides are TGCGCCAGCAGCCAATTTTTTTTTGGGGCGAGCACAGATACGCAGTATTTT. Amino acid sequence: CASSQFFFGASTDTQYF.

The chain employs TRBV29-1 and TRBJ2-1, with D possibly TRBD1 on 6 matching bases. The CDR3 totals 14 residues. Per the germline V gene, CDR1 is SQVTM and CDR2 is ANQGSEA. V shed 3 bases and J shed 1 base, with 10 bases lying between them. CDR3 in DNA: TGCAGCGTTGATGGACAGATATCCTACAATGAGCAGTTCTTC. This gives the protein CSVDGQISYNEQFF.

The chain joins TRBV19 to TRBJ1-2; D unclear. The CDR3 consists of 12 residues. Germline assignment: CDR1 LNHDA and CDR2 SQIVND (reference sequence). The ends were cut back, 6 bases at V and 3 bases at J, with 8 bases in the middle. CDR3: CASRISYYGYTF. The CDR3 DNA is TGTGCCAGTAGGATCAGTTACTATGGCTACACCTTC.

The V and J genes are TRBV7-2 and TRBJ2-2; unclear D gene. CDR1 SGHTA and CDR2 FQGNSA come from the germline V gene. The CDR3 loop spans 14 amino acids. V dropped 10 bases and J dropped 4 bases, with 16 bases sitting between them. In DNA, the CDR3 is TGTGCCACTCACCCAGGATCCCGCACCGGGGAGCTGTTTTTT. Its translation: CATHPGSRTGELFF. The entire variable domain, with the rest obtained from reference TRBV7-2 and TRBJ2-2, is as follows: GAGVSQSPSNKVTEKGKDVELRCDPISGHTALYWYRQSLGQGLEFLIYFQGNSAPDKSGLPSDRFSAERTGGSVSTLTIQRTQQEDSAVYLCATHPGSRTGELFFGEGSRLTVL.

The gene calls are TRBV2 and TRBJ1-2; D might be TRBD1 (6 bases). The CDR3 covers 15 residues. Germline V gene lookup returns CDR1 SNHLY and CDR2 FYNNEI. V was shortened by 0 bases and J by 2 bases, with 10 bases between the two germline ends. The CDR3 bases are TGTGCCAGCAGTGAAGCGCACAGGGAGAACTATGGCTACACCTTC. This gives the protein CASSEAHRENYGYTF.

J is TRBJ2-3 and V is TRBV2; 9 nucleotides align to TRBD2. CDR1 SNHLY and CDR2 FYNNEI come from the germline V gene. J gave up 2 bases and V 3 bases, and 3 bases lay outside the gene matches. This CDR3 comprises 15 residues. CDR3 sequence reads: CASSELAGYTDTQYF. In nucleotides, the CDR3 is TGTGCCAGCAGTGAGCTAGCGGGGTACACAGATACGCAGTATTTT. Together with reference TRBV2 and TRBJ2-3, the CDR3 gives the full variable domain: EPEVTQTPSHQVTQMGQEVILRCVPISNHLYFYWYRQILGQKVEFLVSFYNNEISEKSEIFDDQFSVERPDGSNFTLKIRSTKLEDSAMYFCASSELAGYTDTQYFGPGTRLTVL.

This clone was counted between two and nine times. The rearrangement links TRBV14 to TRBJ2-1; D might be TRBD2 (5 bases). From germline, CDR1 is SGHDN and CDR2 FVKESK. The length of the CDR3 is 14 residues. Trimming removed 6 bases from V and 2 bases from J, with 11 bases in between. Written as DNA, the CDR3 is TGTGCCAGCAGGCGAGCGGACCCCTACAATGAGCAGTTCTTC. Its protein product is CASRRADPYNEQFF.

The rearrangement uses TRBV9 and TRBJ1-4; TRBD1 is a possible D gene (6 bases). Germline V gene sequence: CDR1 SGDLS, CDR2 YYNGEE. Between the trimmed V and J ends, which lost 3 bases and 6 bases, there was a span of 15 bases. The CDR3 contains 15 residues. The CDR3 bases are TGTGCCAGCAGCGCAGGGCAGGGGAACGATGAAAAACTGTTTTTT. Protein product: CASSAGQGNDEKLFF.

The genes are TRBV2 and TRBJ2-1; 10 bases are shared with TRBD2. From germline, CDR1 is SNHLY and CDR2 FYNNEI. Trimming at V came to 6 bases and at J to 3 bases, leaving 5 bases not matched to a gene. The CDR3 extends over 15 amino acids. The CDR3, as DNA: TGTGCCAGCAGAGAACTAGCGGGGCTCTACAATGAGCAGTTCTTC. The encoded protein is CASRELAGLYNEQFF.

The chain combines TRBV6-5 with TRBJ1-1; TRBD1 is a possible D gene (5 bases). Deletions cut 6 bases from V and 1 base from J, with 9 bases between. Germline values: CDR1 MNHEY, CDR2 SVGAGI. The CDR3 has 13 amino acids. In DNA form, the CDR3 reads TGTGCCAGCAGGGACAATTCGAACACTGAAGCTTTCTTT. As protein: CASRDNSNTEAFF.

J is TRBJ1-5 and V is TRBV4-2; D possibly corresponds to TRBD1 (5 bases). Looked up from germline, CDR1 is LGHNA and CDR2 is YNFKEQ. V was cut by 1 base and J by 6 bases, with 10 bases left in between. The CDR3 has 14 amino acids. The CDR3 region is CASSQVGESQPQHF. CDR3 bases: TGTGCCAGCAGCCAAGTAGGGGAAAGTCAGCCCCAGCATTTT.